This is a list of T cell receptor beta chains from one sample in a study of T cell responses to AZD1222 COVID-19 vaccine. The repertoire was sequenced with immunoSEQ multiplex PCR; TCRdb's copy has only in-frame clones and lacks some. The sample shows 120,000 to 150,000 clones, 75% to 85% of them seen only once. The material sequenced was peripheral blood, taken on day 0 of MenACWY control vaccination. The receptors originated from an adult in good health. Each CDR3 is given with its conserved first and last residue. A D gene is named only where the DNA matches it firmly. Clone size is shown for a subset of rows, as once, few, many or a class of expanded clone.

D gene	clone size	V gene	J gene	CDR3 protein	CDR3 DNA
-	-	TRBV6-5	TRBJ2-3	CASSTETEGTDTQYF	TGTGCCAGCAGTACCGAAACGGAAGGCACAGATACGCAGTATTTT
TRBD1	-	TRBV19	TRBJ1-1	CASSITGGAWGKEAFF	TGTGCCAGTAGTATCACAGGGGGCGCATGGGGCAAGGAAGCTTTCTTT
-	once	TRBV18	TRBJ1-3	CASSPSAQGLGNTIYF	TGTGCCAGCTCACCATCAGCACAGGGCCTGGGAAACACCATATATTTT
-	few	TRBV19	TRBJ2-2	CASQLRGPVTGELFF	TGTGCCAGTCAGCTGCGCGGACCAGTAACCGGGGAGCTGTTTTTT
-	once	TRBV19	TRBJ2-1	CASSITLLSSYNEQFF	TGTGCCAGTAGTATAACCCTCCTGAGCTCCTACAATGAGCAGTTCTTC
TRBD1	-	TRBV29-1	TRBJ2-6	CSVEVPGTVTLSGANVLTF	TGCAGCGTTGAAGTACCCGGGACAGTAACTCTCTCTGGGGCCAACGTCCTGACTTTC
-	-	TRBV28	TRBJ1-6	CASRTGRYNSPLHF	TGTGCCAGCAGAACGGGGAGGTATAATTCACCCCTCCACTTT
-	-	TRBV4-1	TRBJ1-3	CASTATGSGNTIYF	TGCGCCAGCACCGCGACAGGCTCTGGAAACACCATATATTTT
-	-	TRBV7-3	TRBJ1-1	CASSSGRMGYTEAFF	TGTGCCAGCAGCTCAGGCAGAATGGGGTACACTGAAGCTTTCTTT
-	-	TRBV9	TRBJ2-1	CASGLSGSYNEQFF	TGTGCCAGTGGACTGTCGGGCTCCTACAATGAGCAGTTCTTC
TRBD2	-	TRBV9	TRBJ2-5	CASSGTQGLAVQETQYF	TGTGCCAGCAGCGGAACACAGGGACTAGCGGTTCAAGAGACCCAGTACTTC
-	-	TRBV5-6	TRBJ2-5	CASSLDPPLQETQYF	TGTGCCAGCAGCCTGGACCCCCCGCTGCAAGAGACCCAGTACTTC
TRBD1	-	TRBV18	TRBJ1-1	CASSRDRGTEAFF	TGTGCCAGCTCCCGGGACAGGGGGACTGAAGCTTTCTTT
TRBD2	few	TRBV28	TRBJ2-1	CASSHSGGEKYNEQFF	TGTGCCAGCAGCCATAGCGGGGGGGAGAAATACAATGAGCAGTTCTTC
-	-	TRBV11-3	TRBJ2-1	CASSLTAGVDEQFF	TGTGCCAGCAGCTTGACAGCTGGTGTTGATGAGCAGTTCTTC
-	-	TRBV5-4	TRBJ1-3	CASSGGTDRGGNTIYF	TGTGCCAGCAGCGGAGGGACCGACCGCGGAGGAAACACCATATATTTT
-	-	TRBV7-8	TRBJ2-1	CASSRTRDGYNEQFF	TGTGCCAGCAGCCGGACTCGGGACGGTTACAATGAGCAATTCTTC
-	-	TRBV21-1	TRBJ1-1	CASSKFLWTGQNTEAFF	TGTGCCAGCAGCAAATTCTTATGGACAGGACAGAACACTGAAGCTTTCTTT
-	-	TRBV15	TRBJ1-2	CATSRGTTGTYGYTF	TGTGCCACCAGCAGAGGCACCACAGGGACCTATGGCTACACCTTC
-	-	TRBV7-8	TRBJ1-5	CASSLVYTARQPQHF	TGTGCCAGCAGCTTAGTTTACACCGCCAGGCAGCCCCAGCATTTT
-	-	TRBV4-1	TRBJ2-1	CASRPILQGNEQFF	TGCGCCAGCAGACCTATCTTGCAGGGCAATGAGCAGTTCTTC
TRBD1	-	TRBV19	TRBJ1-5	CASSSRQGYSNQPQHF	TGTGCCAGTAGTTCCCGACAGGGCTATAGCAATCAGCCCCAGCATTTT
TRBD1	-	TRBV5-6	TRBJ1-6	CASSFKGTATARGDSPLHF	TGTGCCAGCAGCTTTAAGGGGACAGCCACCGCTCGGGGGGATTCACCCCTCCACTTT
-	-	TRBV7-3	TRBJ2-3	CASSGGGGTDTQYF	TGTGCCAGCTCCGGAGGGGGGGGCACAGATACGCAGTATTTT
TRBD1	-	TRBV19	TRBJ1-5	CASRTGAMSNQPQHF	TGTGCCAGCCGGACAGGGGCAATGAGCAATCAGCCCCAGCATTTT
TRBD1	-	TRBV5-1	TRBJ2-2	CASSTGQGANTGELFF	TGCGCCAGCAGCACGGGACAGGGGGCTAACACCGGGGAGCTGTTTTTT
-	-	TRBV5-1	TRBJ1-1	CASSRDPENTEAFF	TGCGCCAGCAGTCGTGACCCAGAGAACACTGAAGCTTTCTTT
TRBD1	-	TRBV30	TRBJ1-4	CAWSAGTGRDEKLFF	TGTGCCTGGAGTGCAGGGACAGGCAGGGATGAAAAACTGTTTTTT
-	-	TRBV30	TRBJ1-5	CAWSVGLYSNQPQHF	TGTGCCTGGAGTGTAGGATTATATAGCAATCAGCCCCAGCATTTT
TRBD2	-	TRBV6-5	TRBJ2-5	CASSYGEGPRETQYF	TGTGCCAGCAGTTACGGGGAGGGACCGCGGGAGACCCAGTACTTC
TRBD2	once	TRBV28	TRBJ2-3	CASSLSTSGGFLANTDTQYF	TGTGCCAGCAGTCTCTCGACTAGCGGGGGCTTTCTCGCCAACACAGATACGCAGTATTTT
-	-	TRBV3-1/TRBV3-2	TRBJ2-5	CASSQDRRQGKETQYF	TGTGCCAGCAGCCAAGATCGAAGACAAGGGAAAGAGACCCAGTACTTC
-	-	TRBV7-2	TRBJ2-2	CASSPRGVSGELFF	TGTGCCAGCAGCCCCCGCGGGGTCTCCGGGGAGCTGTTTTTT
-	-	TRBV7-9	TRBJ2-5	CASSLAGSQETQYF	TGTGCCAGCAGCTTAGCGGGCAGCCAAGAGACCCAGTACTTC
TRBD2	-	TRBV7-3	TRBJ2-2	CASSLLADVNTGELFF	TGTGCCAGCAGTCTACTAGCGGACGTAAACACCGGGGAGCTGTTTTTT
TRBD1	-	TRBV12-3/TRBV12-4	TRBJ1-1	CASSRQGAPEAFF	TGTGCCAGCAGCCGGCAGGGGGCACCTGAAGCTTTCTTT
TRBD1	-	TRBV7-6	TRBJ1-1	CASSLLGQGNTEAFF	TGTGCCAGCAGCTTACTGGGACAGGGGAACACTGAAGCTTTCTTT
-	-	TRBV6-5	TRBJ1-6	CASSLRSSYNSPLHF	TGTGCCAGCAGCCTCAGAAGCTCCTATAATTCACCCCTCCACTTT
TRBD1	-	TRBV5-4	TRBJ2-7	CASSWGTGGSYEQYF	TGTGCCAGCAGCTGGGGGACAGGGGGGTCCTACGAGCAGTACTTC
-	once	TRBV6-5	TRBJ2-1	CASRPGIARNNEQFF	TGTGCCAGCAGGCCCGGGATCGCTCGCAACAATGAGCAGTTCTTC
-	-	TRBV7-8	TRBJ1-3	CASSLVGFTTIYF	TGTGCCAGCAGCTTAGTAGGGTTTACGACCATATATTTT
TRBD1	-	TRBV29-1	TRBJ2-7	CSVGDRAVEQYF	TGCAGCGTTGGGGACAGGGCGGTCGAGCAGTACTTC
-	-	TRBV9	TRBJ2-5	CASSGFTGETQYF	TGTGCCAGCAGCGGTTTTACGGGGGAGACCCAGTACTTC
-	-	TRBV19	TRBJ2-1	CASSIEAPGYNEQFF	TGTGCCAGTAGTATAGAGGCCCCCGGGTACAATGAGCAGTTCTTC
TRBD1	-	TRBV24-1	TRBJ2-1	CATAGQGHEQFF	TGTGCCACAGCGGGACAGGGACATGAGCAGTTCTTC